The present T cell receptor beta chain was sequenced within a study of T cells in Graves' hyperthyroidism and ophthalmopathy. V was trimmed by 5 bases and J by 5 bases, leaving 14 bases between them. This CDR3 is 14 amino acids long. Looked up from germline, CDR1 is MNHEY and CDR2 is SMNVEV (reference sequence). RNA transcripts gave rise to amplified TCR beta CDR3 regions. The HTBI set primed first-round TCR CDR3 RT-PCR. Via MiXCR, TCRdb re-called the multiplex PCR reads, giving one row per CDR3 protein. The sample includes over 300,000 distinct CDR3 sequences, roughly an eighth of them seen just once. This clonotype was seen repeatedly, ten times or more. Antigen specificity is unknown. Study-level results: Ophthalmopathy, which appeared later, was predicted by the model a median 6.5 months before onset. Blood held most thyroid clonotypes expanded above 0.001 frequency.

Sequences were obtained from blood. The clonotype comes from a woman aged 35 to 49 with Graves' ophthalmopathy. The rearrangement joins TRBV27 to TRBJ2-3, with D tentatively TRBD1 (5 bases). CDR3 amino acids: CASSGFGAVDTQYF. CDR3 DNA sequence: TGTGCCAGCAGTGGTTTTGGGGCCGTAGATACGCAGTATTTT.